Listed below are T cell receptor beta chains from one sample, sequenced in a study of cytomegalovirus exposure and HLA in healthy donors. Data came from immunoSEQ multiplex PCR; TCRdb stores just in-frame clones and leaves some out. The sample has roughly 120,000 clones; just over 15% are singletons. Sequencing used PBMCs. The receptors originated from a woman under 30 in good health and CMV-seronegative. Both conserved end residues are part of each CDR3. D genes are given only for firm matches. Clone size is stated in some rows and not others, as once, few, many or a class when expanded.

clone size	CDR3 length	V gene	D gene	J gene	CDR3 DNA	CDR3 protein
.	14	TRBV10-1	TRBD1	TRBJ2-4	TGCGCCAGCAGACGGACAGGCGCCAAAAACATTCAGTACTTC	CASRRTGAKNIQYF
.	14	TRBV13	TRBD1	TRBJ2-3	TGTGCCAGCAGCTTAGGACAGGGGACAGATACGCAGTATTTT	CASSLGQGTDTQYF
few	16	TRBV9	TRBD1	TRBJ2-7	TGTGCCAGCAGCGCCGACCCCGGGACAGGCGCCTACGAGCAGTACTTC	CASSADPGTGAYEQYF
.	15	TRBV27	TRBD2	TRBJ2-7	TGTGCCAGCAGCACACCGGGACTAGCTCTTGGCGAGCAGTACTTC	CASSTPGLALGEQYF
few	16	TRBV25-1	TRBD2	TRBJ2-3	TGTGCCACCGGCGAGGCGGGAGGGGTTGTTCAGGATACGCAGTATTTT	CATGEAGGVVQDTQYF
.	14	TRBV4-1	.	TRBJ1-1	TGCGCCAGCAGCCAACTCAAAGCGAACACTGAAGCTTTCTTT	CASSQLKANTEAFF
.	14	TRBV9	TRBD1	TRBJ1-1	TGTGCCAGCAGCGCCAGGGGGCAATCGGGTGAAGCTTTCTTT	CASSARGQSGEAFF
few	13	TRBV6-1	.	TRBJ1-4	TGTGCCAGCAGTGAATTTCGAGGGGAAAAACTGTTTTTT	CASSEFRGEKLFF
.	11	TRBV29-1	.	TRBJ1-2	TGCAGCGTTGGCGAGCCAAACGGCTACACCTTC	CSVGEPNGYTF
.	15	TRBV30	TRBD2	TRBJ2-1	TGTGCCTGGAGGGGACTAGCGGTCCCCTACAATGAGCAGTTCTTC	CAWRGLAVPYNEQFF
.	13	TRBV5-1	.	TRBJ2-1	TGCGCCAGCAGCGCCGGACAGCACAATGAGCAGTTCTTC	CASSAGQHNEQFF
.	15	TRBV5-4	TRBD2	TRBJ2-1	TGTGCCAGCAGCTTGGCACTAGCGGGAGTCAATGAGCAGTTCTTC	CASSLALAGVNEQFF
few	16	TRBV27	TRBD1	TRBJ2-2	TGTGCCAGCCGGAGATGGGACAGGGGGAACACCGGGGAGCTGTTTTTT	CASRRWDRGNTGELFF
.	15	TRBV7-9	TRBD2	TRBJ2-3	TGTGCCAGCAGCTTACTAGCGGGGGGTATAGATACGCAGTATTTT	CASSLLAGGIDTQYF
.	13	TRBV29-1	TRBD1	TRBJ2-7	TGCAGCGCCCCGGGACAGCCCTCCTACGAGCAGTACTTC	CSAPGQPSYEQYF
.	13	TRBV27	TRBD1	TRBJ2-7	TGTGCCAGCAGTTCGGACAGGGACTCCGAGCAGTACTTC	CASSSDRDSEQYF
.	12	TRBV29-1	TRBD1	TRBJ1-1	TGCAGCGTGGGACAGGGCATCACTGAAGCTTTCTTT	CSVGQGITEAFF
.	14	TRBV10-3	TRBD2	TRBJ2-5	TGTGCCATCAGTTCAGCGGGGGGGCGGGAGACCCAGTACTTC	CAISSAGGRETQYF
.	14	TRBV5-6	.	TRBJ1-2	TGTGCCAGCAGCTTGCGTCACAGCTACTATGGCTACACCTTC	CASSLRHSYYGYTF
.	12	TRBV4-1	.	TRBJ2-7	TGCGCCAGCAGCCACACTTCTCGACAGATATCCTTC	CASSHTSRQISF
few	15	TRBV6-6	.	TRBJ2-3	TGTGCCAGCATCTTTAGGGGACTTTTCACAGATACGCAGTATTTT	CASIFRGLFTDTQYF
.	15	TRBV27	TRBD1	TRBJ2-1	TGTGCCAGCAGTTGGGGACAGGGGGCTTACAATGAGCAGTTCTTC	CASSWGQGAYNEQFF
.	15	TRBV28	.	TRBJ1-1	TGTGCCAGCAGGCGGCCGGGGGTGGGGGACACTGAAGCTTTCTTT	CASRRPGVGDTEAFF
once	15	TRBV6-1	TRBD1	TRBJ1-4	TGTGCCAGCGGGGGACAGCCCCAACATAATGAAAAACTGTTTTTT	CASGGQPQHNEKLFF
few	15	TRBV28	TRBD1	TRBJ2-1	TGTGCCAGCAGTTTGAGGACAGGGGGCGTCAATGAGCAGTTCTTC	CASSLRTGGVNEQFF
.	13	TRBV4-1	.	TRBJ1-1	TGCGCCAGCAGCCACGCTACCGGACTTGAAGCTTTCTTT	CASSHATGLEAFF
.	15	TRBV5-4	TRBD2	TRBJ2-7	TGTGCCAGCAGCCTCGGACTAGCAAACCCCTACGAGCAGTACTTC	CASSLGLANPYEQYF
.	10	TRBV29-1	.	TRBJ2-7	TGCAGCGTCATAGGGAGGGAGCAGTACTTC	CSVIGREQYF
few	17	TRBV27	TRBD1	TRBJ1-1	TGTGCCAGCAGTTTATCATCCAGGGGGTTGGGGAACACTGAAGCTTTCTTT	CASSLSSRGLGNTEAFF
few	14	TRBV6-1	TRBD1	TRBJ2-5	TGTGCCAGCAGTCACAGGGGCTTCCAAGAGACCCAGTACTTC	CASSHRGFQETQYF
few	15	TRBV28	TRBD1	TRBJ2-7	TGTGCCAGCAGTAAAACCGGGACAGTCCTTTACGAGCAGTACTTC	CASSKTGTVLYEQYF
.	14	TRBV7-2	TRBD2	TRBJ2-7	TGTGCCAGCAGCCAAAGCGGGAGTCAAAACGAGCAGTACTTC	CASSQSGSQNEQYF
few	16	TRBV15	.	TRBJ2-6	TGTGCCACGGCTCGAGACACCGACTCTGGGGCCAACGTCCTGACTTTC	CATARDTDSGANVLTF
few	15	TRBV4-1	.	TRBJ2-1	TGCGCCAGCAGCCAAGTCCCTCGAGTTATCAATGAGCAGTTCTTC	CASSQVPRVINEQFF
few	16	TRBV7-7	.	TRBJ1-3	TGTGCCAGCAGCCAGGGACACCCTGGCTCTGGAAACACCATATATTTT	CASSQGHPGSGNTIYF
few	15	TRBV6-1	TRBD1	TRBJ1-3	TGTGCCAGCAGAAGGGACAGGGGGCGAGGAAACACCATATATTTT	CASRRDRGRGNTIYF
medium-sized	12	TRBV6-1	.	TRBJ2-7	TGTGCCAGCAGCTCGAGGTACTACGAGCAGTACTTC	CASSSRYYEQYF
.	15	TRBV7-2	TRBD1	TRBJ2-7	TGTGCCAGCAGTAGGATACCGGGACAGATCTACGAGCAGTACTTC	CASSRIPGQIYEQYF
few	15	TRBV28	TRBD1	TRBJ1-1	TGTGCCAGCAGCCCTTTACAGGGGGCGCGCACTGAAGCTTTCTTT	CASSPLQGARTEAFF
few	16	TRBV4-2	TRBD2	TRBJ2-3	TGTGCCAGCAGCCCCTTAATAGCGGGGTTCCCAGATACGCAGTATTTT	CASSPLIAGFPDTQYF
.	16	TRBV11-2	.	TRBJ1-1	TGTGCCAGCAGCCCGACACCCGGGACAACTAACACTGAAGCTTTCTTT	CASSPTPGTTNTEAFF
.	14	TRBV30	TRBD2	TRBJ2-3	TGTGCCTGGAGAGGACTAGCCTCCACAGATACGCAGTATTTT	CAWRGLASTDTQYF